The clone carrying this T cell receptor (beta chain) was recorded many times. These data come from a study of T-cell reconstitution after alpha-beta-depleted transplantation in children. Unique molecular identifiers were incorporated when the TCRbeta library was constructed. TCRdb ran MiXCR on the PCR reads and lists one entry per CDR3 protein. The sample records some 280,000 distinct CDR3 sequences, approximately 9.6% being singletons. CDR1 is ENHRY and CDR2 is SYGVKD in the germline V gene. Trimming left V 3 bases short and J 4 bases short, with 13 bases between. The length of the CDR3 is 15 residues.

The clonotype originates from a human donor who donated a stem cell graft to a child with SCID. This sequence joins TRBV10-3 and TRBJ1-3; D remains ambiguous. Material: PBMCs from the stem cell graft donor, obtained from the stem cell graft. This CDR3 is CAISDRRVLGNTIYF. As DNA, the CDR3 is TGTGCCATCAGTGACCGAAGGGTGTTAGGAAACACCATATATTTT.